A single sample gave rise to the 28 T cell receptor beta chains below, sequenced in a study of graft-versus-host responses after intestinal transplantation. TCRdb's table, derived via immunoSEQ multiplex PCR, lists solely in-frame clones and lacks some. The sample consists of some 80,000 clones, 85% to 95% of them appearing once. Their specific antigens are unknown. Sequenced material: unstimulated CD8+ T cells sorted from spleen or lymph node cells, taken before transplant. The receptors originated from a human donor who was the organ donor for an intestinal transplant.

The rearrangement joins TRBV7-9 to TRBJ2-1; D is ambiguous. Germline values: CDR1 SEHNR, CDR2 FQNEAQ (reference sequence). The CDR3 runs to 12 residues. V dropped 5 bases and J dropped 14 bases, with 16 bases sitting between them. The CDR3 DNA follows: TGTGCCAGCAGCCAGGATAGTGGCCAAGAGTTCTTC. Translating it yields CASSQDSGQEFF.

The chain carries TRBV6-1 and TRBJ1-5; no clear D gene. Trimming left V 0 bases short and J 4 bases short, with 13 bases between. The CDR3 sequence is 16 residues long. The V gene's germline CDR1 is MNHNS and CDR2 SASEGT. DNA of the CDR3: TGTGCCAGCAGTGAAGCTGGACCCATGGGGAATCAGCCCCAGCATTTT. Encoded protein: CASSEAGPMGNQPQHF.

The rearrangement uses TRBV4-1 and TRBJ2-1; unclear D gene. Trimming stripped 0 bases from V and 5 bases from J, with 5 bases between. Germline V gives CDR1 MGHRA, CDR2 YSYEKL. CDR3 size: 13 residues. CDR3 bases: TGCGCCAGCAGCCAAGAGGTCCACAATGAGCAGTTCTTC. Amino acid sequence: CASSQEVHNEQFF.

The CDR3 spells CASSSTTLTYEQYF. The CDR3 coding sequence is TGCGCCAGCAGCTCTACGACCCTTACCTACGAGCAGTACTTC. The J gene is TRBJ2-7, the V gene TRBV5-1; no firm D call. Germline CDR1 reads SGHRS; CDR2 reads YFSETQ. V was clipped by 3 bases and J by 2 bases, with 12 bases between them. This CDR3 is 14 amino acids long.

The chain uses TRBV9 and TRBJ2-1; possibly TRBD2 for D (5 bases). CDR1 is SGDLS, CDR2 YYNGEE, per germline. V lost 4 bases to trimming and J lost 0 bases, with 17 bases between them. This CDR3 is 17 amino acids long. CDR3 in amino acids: CASSHPSKRTSYNEQFF. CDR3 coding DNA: TGTGCCAGCAGCCACCCCTCGAAGCGGACCTCCTACAATGAGCAGTTCTTC.

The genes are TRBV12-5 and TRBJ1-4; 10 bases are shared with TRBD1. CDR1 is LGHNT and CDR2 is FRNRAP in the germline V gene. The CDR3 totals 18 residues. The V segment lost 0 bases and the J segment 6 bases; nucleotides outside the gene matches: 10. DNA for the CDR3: TGTGCTAGTGGTTTGGTGCTCGGGACAGGGGTTAACTATGAAAAACTGTTTTTT. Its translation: CASGLVLGTGVNYEKLFF.

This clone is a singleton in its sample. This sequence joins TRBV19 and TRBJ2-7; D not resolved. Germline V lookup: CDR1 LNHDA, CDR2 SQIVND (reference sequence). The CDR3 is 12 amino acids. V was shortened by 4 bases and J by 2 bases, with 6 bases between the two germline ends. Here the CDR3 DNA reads TGTGCCAGTAGTAACAGTCCCTACGAGCAGTACTTC. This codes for CASSNSPYEQYF. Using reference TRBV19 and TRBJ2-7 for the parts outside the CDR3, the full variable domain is DGGITQSPKYLFRKEGQNVTLSCEQNLNHDAMYWYRQDPGQGLRLIYYSQIVNDFQKGDIAEGYSVSREKKESFPLTVTSAQKNPTAFYLCASSNSPYEQYFGPGTRLTVT.

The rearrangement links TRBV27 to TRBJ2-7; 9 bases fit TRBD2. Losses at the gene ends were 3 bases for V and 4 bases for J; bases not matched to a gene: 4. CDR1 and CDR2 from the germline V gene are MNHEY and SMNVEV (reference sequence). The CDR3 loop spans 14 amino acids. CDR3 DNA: TGTGCCAGCAGTTTTGTTAGCGGGGGTTACGAGCAGTACTTC. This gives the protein CASSFVSGGYEQYF.

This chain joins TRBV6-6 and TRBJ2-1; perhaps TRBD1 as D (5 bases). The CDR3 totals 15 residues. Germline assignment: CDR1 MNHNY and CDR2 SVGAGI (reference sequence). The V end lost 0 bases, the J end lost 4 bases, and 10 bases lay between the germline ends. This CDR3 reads CASSYSGEGYNEQFF. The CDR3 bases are TGTGCCAGCAGTTACTCAGGGGAAGGTTACAATGAGCAGTTCTTC.

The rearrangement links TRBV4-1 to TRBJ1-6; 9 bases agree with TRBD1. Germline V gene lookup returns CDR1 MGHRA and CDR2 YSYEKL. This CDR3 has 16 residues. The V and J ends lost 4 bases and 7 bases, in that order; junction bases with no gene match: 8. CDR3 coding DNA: TGCGCCAGCAGCCGCACCGGGACAGGGAGAAATTCACCCCTCCACTTT. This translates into CASSRTGTGRNSPLHF.

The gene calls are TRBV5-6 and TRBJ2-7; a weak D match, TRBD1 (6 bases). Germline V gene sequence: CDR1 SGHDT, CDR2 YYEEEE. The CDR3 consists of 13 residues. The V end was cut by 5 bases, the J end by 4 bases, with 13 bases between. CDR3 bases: TGTGCCAGCAGACGGACAGAGGAGTACGAGCAGTACTTC. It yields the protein CASRRTEEYEQYF.

The CDR3 nucleotides are TGTGCCAGCTCACCACCGGGTTGGGGGATAAGTCATGTAACTGAAGCTTTCTTT. Protein: CASSPPGWGISHVTEAFF. The rearrangement links TRBV18 to TRBJ1-1; maybe TRBD1 (5 bases). Per germline, CDR1 KGHSH and CDR2 LQKENI. This CDR3 comprises 18 residues. The V end lost 0 bases, the J end lost 5 bases, and 22 bases lay between the germline ends.

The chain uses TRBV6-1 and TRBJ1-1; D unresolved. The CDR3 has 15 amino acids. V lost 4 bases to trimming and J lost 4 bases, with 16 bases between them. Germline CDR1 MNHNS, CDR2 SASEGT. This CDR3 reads CASSGPGPKGTEAFF. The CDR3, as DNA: TGTGCCAGCAGTGGACCGGGCCCGAAAGGCACTGAAGCTTTCTTT.

CDR3 in amino acids: CASSYQASNSYEQYF. The CDR3 DNA is TGTGCCAGCAGCTATCAGGCTTCGAACTCCTACGAGCAGTACTTC. The J gene is TRBJ2-7, the V gene TRBV5-4, with unresolved D. V lost 3 bases to trimming and J lost 0 bases, with 13 bases between them. The CDR3 has 15 residues. The V gene's germline CDR1 is SGHNT and CDR2 YYREEE (reference sequence). The full variable domain, rest sourced from reference TRBV5-4 and TRBJ2-7, is ETGVTQSPTHLIKTRGQQVTLRCSSQSGHNTVSWYQQALGQGPQFIFQYYREEENGRGNFPPRFSGLQFPNYSSELNVNALELDDSALYLCASSYQASNSYEQYFGPGTRLTVT.

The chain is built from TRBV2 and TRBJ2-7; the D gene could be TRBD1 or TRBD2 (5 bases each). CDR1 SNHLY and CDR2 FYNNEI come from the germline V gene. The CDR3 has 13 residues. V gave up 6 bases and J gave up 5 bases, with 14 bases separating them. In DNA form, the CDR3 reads TGTGCCAGCAGCCCCTGGGACGGGGACGAGCAGTACTTC. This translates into CASSPWDGDEQYF.

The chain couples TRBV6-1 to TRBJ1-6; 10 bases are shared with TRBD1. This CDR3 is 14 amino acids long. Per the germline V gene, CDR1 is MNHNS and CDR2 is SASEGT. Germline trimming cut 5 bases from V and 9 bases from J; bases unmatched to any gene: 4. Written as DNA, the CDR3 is TGTGCCAGCAGTTCGGGACAGGGGAGTTCACCCCTCCACTTT. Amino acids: CASSSGQGSSPLHF.

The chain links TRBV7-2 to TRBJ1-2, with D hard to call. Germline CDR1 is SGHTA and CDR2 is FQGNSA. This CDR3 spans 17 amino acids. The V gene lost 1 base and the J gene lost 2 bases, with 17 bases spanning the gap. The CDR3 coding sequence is TGTGCCAGCAGCTTAGTTCGGGCGGCTTTGCTCAACTATGGCTACACCTTC. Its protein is CASSLVRAALLNYGYTF.

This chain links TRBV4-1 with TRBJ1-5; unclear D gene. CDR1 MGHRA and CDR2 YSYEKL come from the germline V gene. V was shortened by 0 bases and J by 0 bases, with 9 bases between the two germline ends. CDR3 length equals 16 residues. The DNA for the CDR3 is TGCGCCAGCAGCCAAGATGATCTTCCTAGCAATCAGCCCCAGCATTTT. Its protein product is CASSQDDLPSNQPQHF.

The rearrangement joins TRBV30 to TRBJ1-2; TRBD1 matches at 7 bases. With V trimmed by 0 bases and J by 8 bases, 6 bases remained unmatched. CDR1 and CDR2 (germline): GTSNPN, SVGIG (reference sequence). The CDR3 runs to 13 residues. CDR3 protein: CAWSVLGGEGYTF. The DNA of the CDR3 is TGTGCCTGGAGTGTACTAGGGGGCGAGGGCTACACCTTC.

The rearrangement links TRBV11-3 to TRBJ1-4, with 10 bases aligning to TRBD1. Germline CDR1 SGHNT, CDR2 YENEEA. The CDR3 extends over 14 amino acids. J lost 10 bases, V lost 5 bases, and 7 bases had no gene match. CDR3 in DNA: TGTGCCAGCAGCCCCGGGACAGGGGTGGGAAAACTGTTTTTT. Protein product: CASSPGTGVGKLFF.

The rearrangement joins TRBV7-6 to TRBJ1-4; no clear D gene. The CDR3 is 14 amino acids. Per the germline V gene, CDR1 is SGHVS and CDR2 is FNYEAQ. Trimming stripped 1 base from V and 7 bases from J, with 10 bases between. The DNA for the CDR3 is TGTGCCAGCAGCTTAGGACCGCAAACTGAAAAACTGTTTTTT. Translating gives CASSLGPQTEKLFF. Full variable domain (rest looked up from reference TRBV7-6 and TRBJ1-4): GAGVSQSPRYKVTKRGQDVALRCDPISGHVSLYWYRQALGQGPEFLTYFNYEAQQDKSGLPNDRFSAERPEGSISTLTIQRTEQRDSAMYRCASSLGPQTEKLFFGSGTQLSVL.

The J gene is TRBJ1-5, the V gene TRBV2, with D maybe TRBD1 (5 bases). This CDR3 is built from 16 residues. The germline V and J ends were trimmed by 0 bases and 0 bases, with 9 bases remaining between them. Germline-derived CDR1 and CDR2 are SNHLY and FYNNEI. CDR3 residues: CASSEARQYSNQPQHF. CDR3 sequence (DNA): TGTGCCAGCAGTGAAGCGCGACAGTATAGCAATCAGCCCCAGCATTTT.

CDR3 in amino acids: CAWSARGYTF. The CDR3 DNA follows: TGTGCCTGGAGCGCGAGGGGCTACACCTTC. The gene calls are TRBV30 and TRBJ1-2; D call uncertain. CDR3 size: 10 residues. Trimming stripped 3 bases from V and 8 bases from J, with 7 bases between. Germline lookup yields CDR1 GTSNPN and CDR2 SVGIG (reference sequence).

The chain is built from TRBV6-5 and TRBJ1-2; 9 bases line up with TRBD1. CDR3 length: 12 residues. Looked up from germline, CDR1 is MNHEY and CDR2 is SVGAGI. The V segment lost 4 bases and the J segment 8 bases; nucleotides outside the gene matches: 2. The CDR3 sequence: CASSFGTGGYTF. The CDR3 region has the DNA TGTGCCAGCAGTTTCGGGACAGGGGGCTACACCTTC.

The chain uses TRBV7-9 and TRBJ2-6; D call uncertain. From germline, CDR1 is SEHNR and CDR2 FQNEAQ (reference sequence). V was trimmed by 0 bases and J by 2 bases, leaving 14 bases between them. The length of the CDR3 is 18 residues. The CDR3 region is CASSLAAAPTPGANVLTF. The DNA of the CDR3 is TGTGCCAGCAGCTTAGCGGCAGCCCCAACCCCTGGGGCCAACGTCCTGACTTTC.

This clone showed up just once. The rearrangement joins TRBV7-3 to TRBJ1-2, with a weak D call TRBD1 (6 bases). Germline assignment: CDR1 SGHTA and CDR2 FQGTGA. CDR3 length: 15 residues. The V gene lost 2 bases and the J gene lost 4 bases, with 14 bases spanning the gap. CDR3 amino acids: CASSLSPDSLYGYTF. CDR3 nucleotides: TGTGCCAGCAGCTTATCCCCGGACAGCCTCTATGGCTACACCTTC.

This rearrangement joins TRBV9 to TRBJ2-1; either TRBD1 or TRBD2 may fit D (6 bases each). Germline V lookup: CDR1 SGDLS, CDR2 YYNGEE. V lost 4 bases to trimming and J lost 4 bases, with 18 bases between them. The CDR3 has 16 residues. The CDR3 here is CASSHPGVAVYNEQFF. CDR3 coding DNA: TGTGCCAGCAGCCACCCAGGGGTAGCGGTTTACAATGAGCAGTTCTTC.

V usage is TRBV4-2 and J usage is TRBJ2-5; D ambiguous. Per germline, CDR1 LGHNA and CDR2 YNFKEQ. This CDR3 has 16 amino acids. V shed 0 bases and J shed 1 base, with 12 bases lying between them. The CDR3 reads CASSQDFGYAQETQYF. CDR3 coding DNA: TGTGCCAGCAGCCAAGATTTCGGCTATGCCCAAGAGACCCAGTACTTC.